These 17 T cell receptor beta chains originate from one sample sequenced in a study of T cell repertoires in cytomegalovirus infection. TCRdb passed the reads through MiXCR, listing each CDR3 protein once. Of about 460,000 distinct CDR3 sequences in the sample, about 11% were seen once. Sequenced material: PBMCs. Source of these receptors: a human donor in good health (CMV status not recorded). Some clones in this sample may be carry-over from other donors' samples.

This clonotype was recorded many times. The genes are TRBV7-3 and TRBJ2-3; a possible D gene is TRBD1 (7 bases). This CDR3 is 15 amino acids long. Trimming pared 5 bases from V and 0 bases from J, leaving 12 bases between. CDR1 is SGHTA and CDR2 is FQGTGA in the germline V gene. CDR3 sequence (DNA): TGTGCCAGCAGCCTACAGGGGACTAGCACAGATACGCAGTATTTT. Translation: CASSLQGTSTDTQYF.

This chain connects TRBV19 to TRBJ2-5; 7 positions match TRBD1. This CDR3 comprises 18 residues. From germline, CDR1 is LNHDA and CDR2 SQIVND (reference sequence). The junction had 17 bases not matched to a gene; V was cut back by 5 bases and J by 2 bases. The CDR3 loop reads CASSETGINIIPQETQYF. CDR3 bases: TGTGCCAGTAGTGAGACAGGGATCAACATTATCCCTCAAGAGACCCAGTACTTC.

This clonotype has at least ten counts. The chain links TRBV7-3 to TRBJ2-7; D unresolved. V was clipped by 1 base and J by 2 bases, with 9 bases between them. CDR3 length: 14 amino acids. Germline loops: CDR1 SGHTA, CDR2 FQGTGA. The CDR3 nucleotides read TGTGCCAGCAGCTTAAACTCACCGCCCTACGAGCAGTACTTC. It translates to CASSLNSPPYEQYF.

This sequence joins TRBV5-1 and TRBJ2-1; 9 bases are a match to TRBD2. Germline-derived CDR1 and CDR2 are SGHRS and YFSETQ. Trimming removed 4 bases from V and 1 base from J; junction bases left unmatched: 9. There are 17 residues in the CDR3. The DNA for the CDR3 is TGCGCCAGCAGCCGGACAGGACTAGCGTCTTCCTACAATGAGCAGTTCTTC. Protein sequence: CASSRTGLASSYNEQFF.

In this sample, this clonotype turned up a few times. The DNA of the CDR3 is TGTGCCAGCAGATCCGGGACTAGGGCTCACAATGAGCAGTTCTTC. Translated, it gives CASRSGTRAHNEQFF. The chain joins TRBV5-4 to TRBJ2-1, with TRBD2 identical over 8 bases. With 5 bases clipped from V and 5 bases from J, the junction kept 9 bases outside the gene matches. This CDR3 has 15 amino acids. CDR1 is SGHNT, CDR2 YYREEE, per germline (reference sequence).

This clonotype showed up just a few times. This sequence joins TRBV3-1 and TRBJ1-5; 7 bases fit TRBD1. The germline CDR1 and CDR2 sequences are LGHDT and YNNKEL (reference sequence). This CDR3 is 14 amino acids long. Trimming cost V 1 base and J 9 bases; bases outside gene matches: 6. CDR3 DNA: TGTGCCAGCAGCCAAGGGGGAGGGGGCACGCCCCAGCATTTT. This sequence encodes CASSQGGGGTPQHF.

In its sample, this clonotype was seen once. The genes are TRBV15 and TRBJ2-3; D gene uncertain. The germline V and J ends were trimmed by 2 bases and 2 bases, with 14 bases remaining between them. The CDR3 is 16 residues long. Germline CDR1 reads LNHNV; CDR2 reads YYDKDF (reference sequence). The CDR3 here is CATSRPDPGDTDTQYF. The CDR3 DNA follows: TGTGCCACCAGCAGACCGGACCCAGGAGACACAGATACGCAGTATTTT.

This clonotype was seen repeatedly, ten times or more. CDR3 nucleotide sequence: TGTGCCAGCAGCTTAGGTGGGGACGAAAACATTCAGTACTTC. Residues: CASSLGGDENIQYF. This sequence joins TRBV11-3 and TRBJ2-4, with D tentatively TRBD1 or TRBD2 (5 bases each). Germline lookup yields CDR1 SGHNT and CDR2 YENEEA. V lost 1 base, J lost 5 bases, and 9 bases lay in between. CDR3 length equals 14 residues.

The V gene is TRBV10-3, the J gene TRBJ1-1; 10 nucleotides line up with TRBD1. Trimming took 8 bases from V and 5 from J; bases not matched to a gene: 8. The CDR3 has 14 amino acids. Germline V gene data show CDR1 as ENHRY and CDR2 as SYGVKD. CDR3 amino acids: CAILPGQGQTEAFF. Here the CDR3 DNA reads TGTGCCATCCTGCCGGGACAGGGGCAAACTGAAGCTTTCTTT.

This clonotype was seen many times. The chain is built from TRBV28 and TRBJ1-2; D remains ambiguous. Germline lookup yields CDR1 MDHEN and CDR2 SYDVKM. This CDR3 comprises 13 residues. The V end was cut by 4 bases, the J end by 3 bases, with 9 bases between. The CDR3 DNA reads TGTGCCAGCAGTTACCAGACGGACTATGGCTACACCTTC. Translating gives CASSYQTDYGYTF.

In regard to this clonotype: A much larger clone differs by one base, so this may be a read error. This chain uses TRBV6-2 or TRBV6-3 with TRBJ1-1; possible D gene TRBD1, 5 bases. The CDR3 has 15 amino acids. The germline V and J ends were trimmed by 0 bases and 7 bases, with 15 bases remaining between them. Germline values: CDR1 MNHEY, CDR2 SVGEGT. CDR3 loop: CASSYSQVINREAFF. DNA of the CDR3: TGTGCCAGCAGTTACTCACAGGTGATCAACCGTGAAGCTTTCTTT.

This clonotype was recorded at least ten times. The chain couples TRBV6-6 to TRBJ1-4; no firm D call. The CDR3 covers 15 residues. Trimming took off 0 bases at V and 8 bases at J, with 13 bases between the two ends. The germline V gene encodes CDR1 MNHNY and CDR2 SVGAGI (reference sequence). CDR3 sequence (DNA): TGTGCCAGCAGTTACTCGGGTGAAGGTGGCGAAAAACTGTTTTTT. It translates to CASSYSGEGGEKLFF.

The chain uses TRBV19 and TRBJ1-2; D perhaps matches TRBD1 (5 bases). Germline CDR1 is LNHDA and CDR2 is SQIVND (reference sequence). The V end lost 7 bases, the J end lost 6 bases, and 15 bases lay between the germline ends. CDR3 length: 13 residues. In DNA, the CDR3 is TGTGCCAGTACCCCAGGGATTTTTGATGGCTACACCTTC. Translating it yields CASTPGIFDGYTF.

This clonotype was seen many times. The chain joins TRBV14 to TRBJ1-1; D perhaps matches TRBD1 (6 bases). Germline-derived CDR1 and CDR2 are SGHDN and FVKESK. The CDR3 runs 16 residues. Trimming removed 0 bases from V and 3 bases from J, with 14 bases in between. The CDR3 nucleotides read TGTGCCAGCAGCCAAGACTGGGGGCCCCGTGACACTGAAGCTTTCTTT. Amino acids: CASSQDWGPRDTEAFF.

The chain is built from TRBV29-1 and TRBJ2-3; a weak D match, TRBD1 (5 bases). The CDR3 is 13 amino acids. The V gene's germline CDR1 is SQVTM and CDR2 ANQGSEA. Trimming cost V 2 bases and J 5 bases, with 11 bases left between them. The CDR3 DNA reads as TGCAGCGTTGAATGGCAGGGTGGAGATACGCAGTATTTT. This encodes CSVEWQGGDTQYF.

This chain joins TRBV9 and TRBJ1-3, with D unclear. V gave up 0 bases and J gave up 4 bases, with 11 bases separating them. Germline CDR1 SGDLS, CDR2 YYNGEE. CDR3 length: 15 residues. In nucleotides, the CDR3 is TGTGCCAGCAGCGTAGGAGCCGGGAGCGGAAACACCATATATTTT. Translating it yields CASSVGAGSGNTIYF.

In its sample, this clonotype was seen many times. The chain is built from TRBV2 and TRBJ2-3; TRBD2 is a possible D gene (6 bases). Germline assignment: CDR1 SNHLY and CDR2 FYNNEI. Deletions cut 9 bases from V and 7 bases from J, with 20 bases between. The CDR3 is 14 residues long. The CDR3 is CARETRERRNTQYF. The CDR3 DNA reads TGTGCCAGGGAGACTAGAGAGAGGAGAAATACGCAGTATTTT.